Listed here is a single T cell receptor beta chain. Its binding antigen is unknown. Nothing much larger sits one base from this clone, and base qualities are not available. Receptor libraries were prepared by the immunoSEQ multiplex PCR assay. For the multiplex PCR, a mixture combining 60 forward primers for TCR Vbeta segments and 13 reverse primers for TCR Jbeta segments was used. The CDR3 region of rearranged TCR beta genes was amplified from genomic DNA by a multiplex PCR assay. Amplified TCR beta libraries were sequenced as 87-base-pair reads on the Illumina HiSeq System. For the original study's pipeline: A later analysis counted some 80 million unique TCR beta chains across the 650 to 700 repertoires, and about 10 million of these chains were shared by at least two donors. Raw reads were error-corrected and collapsed into unique sequences with a nearest-neighbor algorithm that merged closely related sequences to remove PCR and sequencing errors. Alignment of CDR3 sequences to IMGT reference sequences was used to assign V, D and J gene segments. For a sequence to be retained, at least a six-nucleotide match to both a V gene segment and a J gene segment was required. Rearrangements were classified as productive when the CDR3 lacked stop codons and remained in frame with V and J, and all other rearrangements were classified as non-productive. Following IMGT convention, CDR3 was defined as the stretch from the second conserved V-encoded cysteine up to the conserved J-encoded phenylalanine. Sequences without an unambiguous match to a single V gene segment were excluded from the earlier analysis of about 600 of the donors. In an earlier analysis of some 590 of the donors, a V segment was called functional when productive rearrangements were above 56.7%, and segregating when the standard deviation between donors exceeded 5%. A statistical classification framework was developed to diagnose cytomegalovirus status using the catalog of TCR beta chain sequences. A later analysis assigned V and J genes by comparing TCR nucleotide sequences with IMGT/GENE-DB human TR gene sequences. The TCRdist pipeline was used in a later analysis to assign CDR3 sequences and most-parsimonious VDJ recombination scenarios. In a later analysis, each TCR beta chain was defined by its CDR3 amino acid sequence together with its V-gene family, and reads without a unique V-gene family were excluded. In a later analysis, nearly 600 highly shared, low-generation-probability nucleotide sequences were removed to address suspected cross-contamination and a sequencing artifact. A later analysis calculated a clonal expansion index for each public chain from normalized within-repertoire ranks of inferred template counts. A later analysis computed generation probabilities with a VDJ recombination model fitted to out-of-frame rearrangements, and checked the results against IGoR. In a later analysis, hypergeometric tests were used to score TCR-TCR, TCR-HLA and TCR-CMV co-occurrence, with a repertoire-size bias correction applied to TCR pairs. To estimate false discovery rates, a later analysis permuted the HLA or CMV assignments 20 times. In a later analysis, co-occurring TCRs were grouped with DBSCAN, and TCRdist sequence similarity was added when clustering was performed within HLA-allele-positive subsets. Repertoires with fewer than 30,000 or more than 120,000 public chains were left out of co-occurrence clustering, as were about 5 repertoires with anomalous nucleotide sharing. TCRdb took this table from immuneACCESS and kept in-frame rearrangements with V and J called. Such tables lack part of the clones; where checked against another copy, unresolved V genes explain under half of the gap, and the rest is unexplained. V and J calls and clone size are as listed in that table; D and trimming were resolved from the DNA. The sample contains about 200,000 clones, around 77% of them found a single time. About 2.7% of the sample comes from the top ten.

This sample was taken from a study of cytomegalovirus exposure and HLA in healthy donors (dated 2017 in TCRdb). About the full investigation: According to an earlier analysis of a few hundred of the donors, 200 million or so T cells yielded 100 million or so unique TCR beta sequences and about 300 Gb of sequence data. About 280 gigabases of sequencing data and approximately 84 million unique TCR sequences were included in an early release covering several hundred HLA-typed donors. Of the approximately 400 genotyped donors, approximately 83% fell in the genetic ancestry cluster associated with self-reported Caucasian donors. The study aimed to test whether cataloging public T cell receptors could reveal signatures of past pathogen exposure. The study used immunosequencing to profile the T cell repertoires of approximately 640 subjects and linked those repertoires to cytomegalovirus serostatus. In addition to the first cohort of around 670 subjects, a separate validation cohort of approximately 110 different subjects was used. To predict cytomegalovirus infection status, the study combined high-throughput TCR immunosequencing, statistical association of individual TCRs with disease status, and machine learning. A later analysis re-analyzed previously published TCR beta repertoires from hundreds of donors and added high-resolution HLA genotyping to study TCR occurrence patterns. Rather than drawing on any new phenotypic data, the later analysis identified candidate immune exposures from TCR beta sequences and the way those sequences occurred across donors. An earlier analysis of 587 of the donors applied high-throughput TCR beta sequencing to assess whether each TCR beta V gene segment acted as functional or pseudogenic. Alongside the repertoire data, information on donor age, sex, ethnicity and CMV serostatus was compiled. A later genetic analysis took genome-wide SNP genotypes for about three fifths of the roughly 670 donors and used that subset as a discovery cohort. All discovery cohort repertoires had been generated on a single sequencing platform. HLA typing covered class I and class II loci at four-digit resolution. The number of donors typed differed by locus, with about 629-630 for A, B, C, DRB1 and DQB1, around 500 for DQA1, 600 to 610 for DPA1, and under 490 for DPB1. Because of strong linkage in the cohort, roughly five DR-DQ haplotypes were treated as single units for association and clustering. Across 300 to 400 genotyped donors of the cohort, an average of roughly 230,000 unique TCR beta nucleotide sequences per donor were sequenced, and roughly a sixth of those sequences were non-productive. What the study reported, not specific to this receptor: An earlier analysis of several hundred of the donors showed that most TCR beta V segments appeared in productive rearrangements either about 87% or about 30% of the time, which broadly matched IMGT annotations. The study listed around 160 TCR beta chains as associated with cytomegalovirus. Correlated functional status among segregating V segments might be attributable to linkage disequilibrium, but an unknown experimental factor could not be ruled out. Because the 87-base-pair reads could not distinguish some IMGT-functional V segments, including TRBV6-2 and TRBV6-3, those segments were excluded. Most TCR sequences were seen in very few donors, while some public TCRs were found in many individuals. Strong co-occurrence of HLA alleles, especially DR and DQ, made assigning TCR associations to individual alleles difficult. In a later analysis, HLA-associated TCR beta chains showed more clonal expansion and lower generation probabilities than non-associated chains that were equally common. Several of the top co-occurrence clusters appeared to be linked to parvovirus B19, influenza, CMV and Epstein-Barr virus, according to a later analysis. Roughly uniform sequencing depth across donors was assumed in presence/absence analyses, although this assumption may not hold. A cluster of highly shared sequence variants was judged likely to represent a technical artifact of the sequencing pipeline. In both the original and validation cohorts, the classifier was reported to diagnose cytomegalovirus status with high specificity and sensitivity. A few of the identified cytomegalovirus-associated TCR beta chains were confirmed in vitro to be specific for cytomegalovirus antigens. Because counts were too low, roughly 16 rarely observed V segments, including chromosome 9 orphons, were excluded from the earlier analysis of some 590 of the donors. Specific HLA alleles were associated with 15,000 to 20,000 TCR beta sequences at a false discovery rate of 0.05 in a later analysis. Compared with the 666-donor mean, donors in an Asian-associated ancestry cluster had fewer N-insertions in productive TCRs, according to a later genetic analysis. A later analysis found that TCR association rates varied across HLA loci, with DRB1 alleles showing the most associated TCRs and HLA-C alleles the fewest. The authors suggested that the approach could potentially be extended to other disease states and immunological phenotypes. The only immune exposure information available for the cohort was CMV serostatus. In this cohort, only TCR beta chains were sequenced, and detectable features were limited by the absence of alpha or paired-chain data. In a later analysis, most CMV-associated TCR beta chains were found to appear HLA-restricted, with HLA associations seemingly driven largely by CMV exposure. V-gene and J-gene trimming of TCR beta chains was associated with a missense DCLRE1C variant in a later genetic analysis, and the association was replicated in an independent cohort. Because some donors lacked HLA typing at each locus, the association tests relied only on the typed subset. A further reported finding was that TCR beta sequences accurately predicted the HLA-A and HLA-B alleles for most subjects in the first cohort.

V is clipped by 2 bases and J by 4 bases, and the sequence between their germline boundaries is 8 bases long. From cysteine to phenylalanine, the CDR3 is 14 amino acids long. The entry retains the CDR3 DNA only, 42 bases that are in frame from base 1. Looking up the germline V gene yields CDR1 KGHSH and CDR2 LQKENI. In total, fewer than 750 healthy bone marrow donors made up the cohort. All cohort members were sampled while nominally healthy, although unrecorded immune exposures were likely present. The donor tested CMV seronegative, placing the donor among the 350 or so seronegative members of the cohort. Every donor gave a peripheral blood sample, and the peripheral blood mononuclear cells from that sample were used for TCR beta sequencing. The Qiagen DNeasy Blood Extraction Kit was used to extract genomic DNA from the blood cell samples.

Sequencing was performed on PBMCs. The chain is assembled from TRBV18 and TRBJ2-2; the D gene is perhaps TRBD1, on 6 matching bases. The receptor's source is a woman under 40 in good health and CMV-seronegative. The CDR3 loop reads CASSPDRSTGELFF. The bases read TGTGCCAGCTCACCAGACAGGAGCACCGGGGAGCTGTTTTTT.